These T cell receptor beta chains were read from a single sample in a study of shared clonotypes between healthy human individuals. Using immunoSEQ multiplex PCR, the repertoire was profiled, and TCRdb retains in-frame clones only, with some absent. The sample contains 85,000 to 100,000 clones, 68% of which appear only once. The sequenced material came from memory CD8+ T cells sorted from blood. Source of these receptors: a man younger than 40 in good health. Each CDR3 is given with its conserved first and last residue. Fields, in order: J gene, V gene, CDR3 protein.

TRBJ2-3 TRBV25-1 CASSETSGRTDTQYF
TRBJ1-2 TRBV9 CASSDYVYGYTF
TRBJ1-1 TRBV6-6 CASRLTGVNTEAFF
TRBJ2-4 TRBV2 CASRGQGVIQYF
TRBJ2-7 TRBV5-1 CASSLESEQYF
TRBJ2-7 TRBV29-1 CSVEQSRGYEQYF
TRBJ2-3 TRBV6-6 CASSYFPGGLDTQYF
TRBJ2-7 TRBV28 CASSAAPSGPSSYEQYF
TRBJ2-2 TRBV10-3 CATQGSKNTGELFF
TRBJ2-1 TRBV6-6 CASSYSGEGSYNEQFF
TRBJ2-1 TRBV11-1 CASSRSGNNNEQFF
TRBJ1-1 TRBV7-2 CASSFWFPLYTEAFF
TRBJ1-4 TRBV5-1 CASSLWAGANEKLFF
TRBJ2-2 TRBV6-1 CASSELADTGELFF
TRBJ2-2 TRBV11-2 CASSLKRTGDTGELFF
TRBJ2-3 TRBV9 CASSVVADTQYF
TRBJ2-2 TRBV7-9 CASSLLGAATGELFF